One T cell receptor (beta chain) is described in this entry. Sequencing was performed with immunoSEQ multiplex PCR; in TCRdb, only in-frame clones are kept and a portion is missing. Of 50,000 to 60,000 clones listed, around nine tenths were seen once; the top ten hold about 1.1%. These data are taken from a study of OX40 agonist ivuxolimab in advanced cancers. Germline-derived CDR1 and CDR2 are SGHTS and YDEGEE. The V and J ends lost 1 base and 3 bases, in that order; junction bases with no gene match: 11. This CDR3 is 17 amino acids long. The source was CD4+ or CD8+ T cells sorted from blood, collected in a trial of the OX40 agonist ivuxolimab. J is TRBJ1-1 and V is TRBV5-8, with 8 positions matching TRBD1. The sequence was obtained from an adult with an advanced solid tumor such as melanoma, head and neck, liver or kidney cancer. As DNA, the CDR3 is TGTGCCAGCAGCTTGTGGACAGGGAGTGGGGTGGACACTGAAGCTTTCTTT. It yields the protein CASSLWTGSGVDTEAFF. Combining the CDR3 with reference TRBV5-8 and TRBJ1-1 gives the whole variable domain EAGVTQSPTHLIKTRGQQATLRCSPISGHTSVYWYQQALGLGLQFLLWYDEGEERNRGNFPPRFSGRQFPNYSSELNVNALELEDSALYLCASSLWTGSGVDTEAFFGQGTRLTVV.